These T cell receptor beta chains were read from a single sample in a study of CD8+ T cells in alopecia areata. Libraries were prepared by immunoSEQ multiplex PCR; TCRdb keeps only in-frame clonotypes and omits some of them. Of under 150,000 clones in the sample, roughly 50% are singletons; the top ten hold 3% to 3.5%. The material was CD4+ T cells sorted from blood, obtained at week 24, from a patient treated with tofacitinib. These TCRs come from a human donor with alopecia areata. CDR3s include the opening cysteine and the closing phenylalanine or tryptophan. The D gene is left open where the match is weak. Rows may omit the clone size; those that give it use once, few, many or a size class.

D,size,J,V,CDR3,DNA
NA,few,TRBJ1-1,TRBV12-5,CASGSGTPNTEAFF,TGTGCTAGTGGCTCCGGGACACCGAACACTGAAGCTTTCTTT
NA,NA,TRBJ1-1,TRBV6-6,CASSHLGGRAFF,TGTGCCAGCAGTCACCTGGGGGGGAGAGCTTTCTTT
TRBD2,NA,TRBJ2-1,TRBV2,CASNSGGSYNEQFF,TGTGCCAGCAACAGCGGGGGGTCATACAATGAGCAGTTCTTC
TRBD1,many,TRBJ1-2,TRBV29-1,CSVGTGNGGYTF,TGCAGCGTGGGGACAGGGAACGGGGGCTACACCTTC
TRBD2,NA,TRBJ2-6,TRBV7-2,CASSLTSGDPGANVLTF,TGTGCCAGCAGCTTAACTAGCGGGGATCCTGGGGCCAACGTCCTGACTTTC
TRBD1,NA,TRBJ1-6,TRBV27,CASSPRTGGNSPLHF,TGTGCCAGCAGTCCACGGACAGGGGGAAATTCACCCCTCCACTTT
TRBD1,NA,TRBJ2-2,TRBV2,CASRAGGTGELFF,TGTGCCAGCAGGGCAGGGGGCACCGGGGAGCTGTTTTTT
TRBD1,once,TRBJ2-1,TRBV2,CASRFDRGAGEQFF,TGTGCCAGCAGATTCGACAGGGGGGCTGGAGAGCAGTTCTTC
NA,NA,TRBJ1-1,TRBV13,CASSPTTRVNTEAFF,TGTGCCAGCAGCCCCACCACGCGGGTGAACACTGAAGCTTTCTTT
TRBD1,NA,TRBJ2-1,TRBV14,CASSHGQGVSSYNEQFF,TGTGCCAGCAGCCACGGACAGGGGGTGAGCTCCTACAATGAGCAGTTCTTC
NA,NA,TRBJ2-7,TRBV4-1,CASSRLNRDGYEQYF,TGCGCCAGCAGCCGACTTAACCGGGACGGCTACGAGCAGTACTTC
NA,NA,TRBJ1-2,TRBV9,CASSPGQYLYGYTF,TGTGCCAGCAGCCCAGGACAGTACCTCTATGGCTACACCTTC
NA,NA,TRBJ1-1,TRBV4-3,CASSQETGRGNTEAFF,TGCGCCAGCAGCCAAGAGACGGGGCGGGGGAACACTGAAGCTTTCTTT
NA,few,TRBJ1-1,TRBV19,CASSIGGHRNTEAFF,TGTGCCAGTAGTATCGGGGGACACCGGAACACTGAAGCTTTCTTT
TRBD1,NA,TRBJ1-4,TRBV30,CAWKTGVGNEKLFF,TGTGCCTGGAAGACAGGGGTTGGTAATGAAAAACTGTTTTTT
NA,few,TRBJ1-5,TRBV15,CATSRGWGPGGNQPQHF,TGTGCCACCAGCAGAGGTTGGGGCCCTGGGGGGAATCAGCCCCAGCATTTT
TRBD1,NA,TRBJ1-2,TRBV23-1,CASRPPLNRGEGYTF,TGCGCCAGCAGGCCACCCCTCAACAGGGGGGAAGGCTACACCTTC
TRBD2,NA,TRBJ2-5,TRBV4-1,CASSQGTRGGRETQYF,TGCGCCAGCAGCCAAGGGACGCGGGGGGGCAGGGAGACCCAGTACTTC
NA,once,TRBJ1-2,TRBV6-6,CASSLKDRFYGYTF,TGTGCCAGCAGCCTGAAGGACAGATTCTATGGCTACACCTTC
NA,NA,TRBJ2-3,TRBV2,CASSSELLDTQYF,TGTGCCAGCAGTTCCGAGCTTTTGGATACGCAGTATTTT
NA,few,TRBJ2-5,TRBV11-2,CASSPGSVETQYF,TGTGCCAGCAGCCCAGGTTCGGTAGAGACCCAGTACTTC
NA,NA,TRBJ2-7,TRBV2,CASSEAYEQYF,TGTGCCAGCAGTGAAGCGTACGAGCAGTACTTC
TRBD1,few,TRBJ2-5,TRBV7-2,CASSYSGTGAETQYF,TGTGCCAGCAGCTACTCCGGGACAGGGGCCGAGACCCAGTACTTC
NA,NA,TRBJ2-2,TRBV29-1,CSVSERPNTGELFF,TGCAGCGTTAGCGAGCGGCCGAACACCGGGGAGCTGTTTTTT
TRBD1,once,TRBJ2-7,TRBV27,CASSSTGGSYEQYF,TGTGCCAGCAGTTCTACAGGGGGGTCCTACGAGCAGTACTTC
TRBD1,NA,TRBJ2-7,TRBV30,CAWRSGTGAHEQYF,TGTGCCTGGAGGTCCGGGACAGGGGCCCACGAGCAGTACTTC
TRBD2,NA,TRBJ2-1,TRBV11-1,CASSRGLAVYNEQFF,TGTGCCAGCAGCCGCGGACTAGCGGTTTACAATGAGCAGTTCTTC
TRBD2,NA,TRBJ2-7,TRBV5-6,CASSSTSGGDLPYEQYF,TGTGCCAGCAGCTCGACTAGCGGGGGGGATCTACCGTACGAGCAGTACTTC
NA,NA,TRBJ2-1,TRBV5-1,CASSLAPVANEQFF,TGCGCCAGCAGCTTGGCTCCGGTAGCCAATGAGCAGTTCTTC
NA,NA,TRBJ2-3,TRBV30,CAWSVGNRDTQYF,TGTGCCTGGAGTGTAGGAAACCGCGATACGCAGTATTTT
TRBD2,many,TRBJ2-5,TRBV19,CASSSPGGPGETQYF,TGTGCCAGTAGTTCACCGGGAGGGCCTGGAGAGACCCAGTACTTC
NA,NA,TRBJ2-1,TRBV11-1,CASSLGSSGLYNEQFF,TGTGCCAGCAGCTTAGGGAGTAGCGGCCTCTACAATGAGCAGTTCTTC
NA,NA,TRBJ2-6,TRBV29-1,CSVDLTGRDVLTF,TGCAGCGTGGACCTAACGGGAAGGGACGTCCTGACTTTC
NA,few,TRBJ2-5,TRBV29-1,CSVQRPQETQYF,TGCAGCGTACAACGACCCCAAGAGACCCAGTACTTC
TRBD2,NA,TRBJ2-5,TRBV15,CATSRGYGGSQTKQETQYF,TGTGCCACCAGCAGAGGGTACGGGGGGTCACAAACCAAGCAAGAGACCCAGTACTTC
TRBD1,NA,TRBJ1-3,TRBV30,CAWSAGQRASGNTIYF,TGTGCCTGGAGCGCGGGACAGAGAGCCTCTGGAAACACCATATATTTT
NA,NA,TRBJ2-7,TRBV6-1,CASSAEPRSYEQYF,TGTGCCAGCAGTGCAGAACCCCGCTCCTACGAGCAGTACTTC
NA,NA,TRBJ2-3,TRBV29-1,CSVESGASTDTQYF,TGCAGCGTTGAGTCGGGGGCGAGCACAGATACGCAGTATTTT
TRBD1,NA,TRBJ1-2,TRBV5-4,CASSPQTGAGGYTF,TGTGCCAGCAGCCCGCAGACAGGGGCTGGGGGCTACACCTTC
NA,NA,TRBJ2-7,TRBV23-1,CASRRDDEQYF,TGCGCCAGCCGACGCGACGACGAGCAGTACTTC
NA,NA,TRBJ1-1,TRBV29-1,CSVVWGLLNTEAFF,TGCAGCGTTGTCTGGGGGCTCCTGAACACTGAAGCTTTCTTT
TRBD2,few,TRBJ2-1,TRBV29-1,CSVRRDYYNEQFF,TGCAGCGTTCGCCGGGACTACTACAATGAGCAGTTCTTC
NA,NA,TRBJ2-1,TRBV30,CAWSRGSSYNEQFF,TGTGCCTGGAGTCGGGGAAGCTCCTACAATGAGCAGTTCTTC
NA,once,TRBJ2-7,TRBV14,CASSHGPYEQYF,TGTGCCAGCAGTCATGGCCCCTACGAGCAGTACTTC
NA,NA,TRBJ2-5,TRBV9,CASSVGTLGQETQYF,TGTGCCAGCAGCGTAGGGACCTTAGGCCAAGAGACCCAGTACTTC
NA,NA,TRBJ1-2,TRBV6-5,CASSYMRQGGGYTF,TGTGCCAGCAGTTACATGAGGCAGGGAGGTGGCTACACCTTC
NA,few,TRBJ1-5,TRBV6-5,CASSPRRLADQPQHF,TGTGCCAGCAGTCCCCGCAGGCTCGCAGATCAGCCCCAGCATTTT